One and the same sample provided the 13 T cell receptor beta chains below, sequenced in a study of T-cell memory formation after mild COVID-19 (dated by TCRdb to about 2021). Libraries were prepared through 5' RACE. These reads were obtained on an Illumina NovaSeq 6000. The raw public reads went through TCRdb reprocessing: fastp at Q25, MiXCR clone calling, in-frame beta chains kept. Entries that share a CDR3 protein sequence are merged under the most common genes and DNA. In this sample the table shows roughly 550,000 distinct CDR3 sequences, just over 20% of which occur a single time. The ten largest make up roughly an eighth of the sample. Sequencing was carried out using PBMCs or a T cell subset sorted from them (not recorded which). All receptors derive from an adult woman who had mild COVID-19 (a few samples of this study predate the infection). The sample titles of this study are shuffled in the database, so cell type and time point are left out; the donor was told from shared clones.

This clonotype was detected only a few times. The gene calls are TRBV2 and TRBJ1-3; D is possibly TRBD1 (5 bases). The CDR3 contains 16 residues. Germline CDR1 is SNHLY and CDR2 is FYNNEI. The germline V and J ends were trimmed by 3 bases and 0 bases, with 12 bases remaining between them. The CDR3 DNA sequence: TGTGCCAGCAGTGAGGGGACGGCAAACTCTGGAAACACCATATATTTT. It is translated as CASSEGTANSGNTIYF.

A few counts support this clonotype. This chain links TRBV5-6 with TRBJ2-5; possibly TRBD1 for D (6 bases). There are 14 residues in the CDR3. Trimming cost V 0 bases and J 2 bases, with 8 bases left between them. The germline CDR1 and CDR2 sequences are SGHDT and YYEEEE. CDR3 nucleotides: TGTGCCAGCAGCTTGGGACAGGAGCAAGAGACCCAGTACTTC. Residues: CASSLGQEQETQYF.

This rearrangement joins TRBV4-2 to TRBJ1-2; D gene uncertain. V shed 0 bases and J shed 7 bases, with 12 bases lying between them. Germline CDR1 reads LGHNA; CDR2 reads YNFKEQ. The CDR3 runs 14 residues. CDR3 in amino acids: CASSQDPALAGYTF. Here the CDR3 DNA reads TGTGCCAGCAGCCAAGATCCGGCTCTGGCTGGCTACACCTTC.

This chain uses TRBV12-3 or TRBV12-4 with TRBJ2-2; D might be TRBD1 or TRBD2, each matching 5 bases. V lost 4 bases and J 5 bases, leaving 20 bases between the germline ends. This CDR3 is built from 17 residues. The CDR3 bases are TGTGCCAGCAGTTACCGGGGCGGATCAAAGCGGACCGGGGAGCTGTTTTTT. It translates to CASSYRGGSKRTGELFF.

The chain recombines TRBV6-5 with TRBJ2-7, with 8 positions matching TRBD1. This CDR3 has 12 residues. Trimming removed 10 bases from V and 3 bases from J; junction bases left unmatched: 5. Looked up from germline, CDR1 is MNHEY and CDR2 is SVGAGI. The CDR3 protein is CATRTGLYEQYF. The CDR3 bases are TGTGCCACGCGGACAGGGCTCTACGAGCAGTACTTC.

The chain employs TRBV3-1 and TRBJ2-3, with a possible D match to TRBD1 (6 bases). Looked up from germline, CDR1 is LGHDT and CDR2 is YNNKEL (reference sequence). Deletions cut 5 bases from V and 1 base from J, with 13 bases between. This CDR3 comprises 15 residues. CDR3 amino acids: CASSSPGHRTDTQYF. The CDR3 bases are TGTGCCAGCAGCTCCCCGGGACACCGCACAGATACGCAGTATTTT.

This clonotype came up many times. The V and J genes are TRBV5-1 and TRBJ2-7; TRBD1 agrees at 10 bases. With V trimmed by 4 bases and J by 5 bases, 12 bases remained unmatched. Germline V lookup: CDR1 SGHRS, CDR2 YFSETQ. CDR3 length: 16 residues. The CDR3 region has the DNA TGCGCCAGCAGCCCGGACAGTCCCGGGACAGGGGACGAGCAGTACTTC. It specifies CASSPDSPGTGDEQYF.

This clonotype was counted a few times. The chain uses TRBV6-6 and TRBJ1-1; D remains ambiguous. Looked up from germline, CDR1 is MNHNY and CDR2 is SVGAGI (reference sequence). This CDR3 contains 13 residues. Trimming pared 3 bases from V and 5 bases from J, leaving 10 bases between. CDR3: CASSYIRNTEAFF. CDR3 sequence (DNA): TGTGCCAGCAGTTATATTCGGAATACTGAAGCTTTCTTT.

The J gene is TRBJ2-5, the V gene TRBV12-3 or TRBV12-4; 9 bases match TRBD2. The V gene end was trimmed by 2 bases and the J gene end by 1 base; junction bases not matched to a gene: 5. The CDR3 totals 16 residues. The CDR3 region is CASSLWASGAQETQYF. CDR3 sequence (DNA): TGTGCCAGCAGTTTATGGGCTAGCGGGGCCCAAGAGACCCAGTACTTC.

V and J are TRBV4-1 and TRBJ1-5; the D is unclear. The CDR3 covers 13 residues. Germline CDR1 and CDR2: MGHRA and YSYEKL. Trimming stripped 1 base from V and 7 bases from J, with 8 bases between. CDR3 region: CASSQGFGQPQHF. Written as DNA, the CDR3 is TGCGCCAGCAGCCAAGGGTTCGGGCAGCCCCAGCATTTT.

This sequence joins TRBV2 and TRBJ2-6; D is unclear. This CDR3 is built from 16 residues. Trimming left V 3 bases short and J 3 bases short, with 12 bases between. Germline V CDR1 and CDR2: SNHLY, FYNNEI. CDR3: CASSDSDAYGANVLTF. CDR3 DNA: TGTGCCAGCAGTGACAGCGACGCCTATGGGGCCAACGTCCTGACTTTC.

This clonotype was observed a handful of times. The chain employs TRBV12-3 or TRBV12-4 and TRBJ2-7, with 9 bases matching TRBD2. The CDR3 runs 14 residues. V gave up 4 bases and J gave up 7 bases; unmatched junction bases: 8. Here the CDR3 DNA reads TGTGCCAGCAGTTCCTTGGGGACTAGCTATGAGCAGTACTTC. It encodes CASSSLGTSYEQYF.

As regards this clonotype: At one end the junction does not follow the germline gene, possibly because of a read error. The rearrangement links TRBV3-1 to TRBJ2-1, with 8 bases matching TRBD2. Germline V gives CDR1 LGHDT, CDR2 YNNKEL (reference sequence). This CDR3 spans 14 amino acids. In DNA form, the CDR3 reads TGTGCCATCAGCCAAGCAACGGGGGGGACTGAGCAGTTCTTC. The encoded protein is CAISQATGGTEQFF.